This TCR beta chain was recovered during a study of blood T cell repertoires in COVID-19. Study details: T cells, B-cell-depleted T cells, or PBMCs supplied cDNA or gDNA.

The CDR3 is 15 residues long. Trimming shortened V by 6 bases and J by 4 bases, and 16 bases separated the two germline ends. The germline V gene has CDR1 LNHDA and CDR2 SQIVND (reference sequence). Sequencing used immunoSEQ multiplex PCR; TCRdb keeps in-frame clones, though not all of them. The repertoire holds 90,000 to 150,000 clones, with about three quarters as singletons. The chain joins TRBV19 to TRBJ1-5; possibly TRBD1 for D (6 bases). This receptor was identified in a man aged 70 or older with acute or convalescent COVID-19. The material sequenced was peripheral blood. The CDR3 here is CASSLRDTLNQPQHF. In DNA form, the CDR3 reads TGTGCCAGTAGCCTCCGGGACACCTTGAATCAGCCCCAGCATTTT.